This is a list of T cell receptor beta chains from one sample in a study of radiation and T cells in renal cell carcinoma. Profiling relied on immunoSEQ multiplex PCR, and the TCRdb table lists in-frame clones only, not all of them. The repertoire holds 90,000 to 100,000 clones, with approximately 82% as singletons. The material was blood, obtained from a patient whose treatment included radiotherapy and nephrectomy. These receptors came from a man aged 55 to 70 with renal cell carcinoma. Each CDR3 is given with its conserved first and last residue. The D gene is left open where the match is weak.

D gene	V gene	J gene	CDR3 protein
.	TRBV5-1	TRBJ2-1	CASSLWQGGNEQFF
TRBD2	TRBV28	TRBJ2-3	CASRGGLEPDTQYF
TRBD2	TRBV5-1	TRBJ2-7	CASSLRTSGTYEQYF
.	TRBV19	TRBJ1-5	CASSISLNQPQHF
.	TRBV10-3	TRBJ1-1	CAVLTGFGEAFF
.	TRBV29-1	TRBJ2-7	CSVRGPSYEQYF
TRBD2	TRBV4-1	TRBJ2-3	CASGFVLAGDLHSTDTQYF
TRBD1	TRBV5-8	TRBJ1-5	CASSYRGLKGEGQPQHF
.	TRBV6-1	TRBJ1-2	CASSEGRVGNYGYTF
TRBD1	TRBV23-1	TRBJ2-7	CASIGGPTYEQYF
TRBD1	TRBV2	TRBJ1-2	CASSWTGQSGDGYTF
.	TRBV7-9	TRBJ1-2	CASSLSGQGGYTF
.	TRBV28	TRBJ2-3	CASSSLGGGGADTQYF
TRBD1	TRBV27	TRBJ2-7	CASRRDGTGGSYEQYF
TRBD2	TRBV5-1	TRBJ2-7	CASSHDRTSYEQYF
.	TRBV29-1	TRBJ2-7	CSVEGLSGSLSQQYF
.	TRBV25-1	TRBJ2-7	CASTGTFFYEQYF
.	TRBV6-1	TRBJ1-3	CASSESPISRSGNTIYF
TRBD2	TRBV7-6	TRBJ2-7	CASSPRGGRGGGVTYEQYF
.	TRBV7-2	TRBJ1-4	CASSSLGTVRKLFF
.	TRBV6-6	TRBJ2-1	CASSYPLVEGGDEQFF
.	TRBV9	TRBJ2-3	CASSVKETRGGGRDTQYF
.	TRBV4-1	TRBJ2-3	CASSQDVFVGTDTQYF
.	TRBV7-7	TRBJ2-2	CASSLAGRGELFF
.	TRBV21-1	TRBJ2-5	CASSKPLSRGGAAPQETQYF
.	TRBV11-2	TRBJ1-5	CASSLGYTQREGDQPQHF
.	TRBV18	TRBJ2-3	CASSPPASTDTQYF
TRBD1	TRBV19	TRBJ2-3	CASSPPGQHTDTQYF
TRBD2	TRBV25-1	TRBJ2-3	CASSVRFSGGTDTQYF
TRBD2	TRBV2	TRBJ2-1	CAGSLGGSQFF
.	TRBV7-9	TRBJ1-1	CASSRGGGEGSQAFF
.	TRBV19	TRBJ2-7	CASSGQISSYEQYF
.	TRBV7-9	TRBJ2-3	CASSFQGSNTQYF
TRBD2	TRBV13	TRBJ2-1	CASSPGLADLNEQFF
TRBD2	TRBV5-5	TRBJ2-1	CASVAGGQTYNEQFF
.	TRBV6-5	TRBJ2-2	CASSYRASGELFF
.	TRBV21-1	TRBJ2-1	CASSRLDLEQFF
TRBD1	TRBV27	TRBJ1-1	CASSKDRMNTEAFF
TRBD2	TRBV5-5	TRBJ2-1	CASSSRVVGLADSEQFF
TRBD1	TRBV7-9	TRBJ1-2	CASSLKRGTVRYTF
TRBD1	TRBV4-3	TRBJ2-1	CASSFYRGPYNEQFF
.	TRBV11-2	TRBJ2-7	CASSFLGPRHEQYF
.	TRBV11-1	TRBJ1-4	CASSLYSGGDEKLFF
.	TRBV29-1	TRBJ1-4	CSVFTGPSEGEKLFF
TRBD1	TRBV6-5	TRBJ2-3	CASSYSGTGADTQYF
.	TRBV14	TRBJ1-1	CASSQAYTEAFF
.	TRBV14	TRBJ1-1	CASSRRDGYEAFF
.	TRBV4-3	TRBJ1-5	CASSQDYQGARPQHF
.	TRBV15	TRBJ2-3	CATSRGGYTDTQYF
.	TRBV5-6	TRBJ1-1	CASSPGREDTEAFF
TRBD1	TRBV5-1	TRBJ2-7	CASSQVDRGYEQYF
TRBD2	TRBV6-1	TRBJ2-5	CASSAPRRGAGGVETQYF
.	TRBV19	TRBJ1-3	CASSIASGNTIYF
.	TRBV18	TRBJ1-2	CASSPSGINYGYTF
.	TRBV5-1	TRBJ1-1	CASSRDGNTEAFF
.	TRBV7-3	TRBJ2-1	CASSTSRLDEQFF
.	TRBV7-2	TRBJ1-3	CASSLVGETGNTIYF
.	TRBV27	TRBJ2-7	CASSATVMAEQYF
.	TRBV30	TRBJ1-1	CAWGRGNTEAFF